This entry concerns a single TCR beta chain. This record comes from a study of blood T cell repertoires in COVID-19. Recruitment covered roughly 22 US areas and drew participants whose ages spanned roughly 18 to 90 years. In the authors' methods: The authors estimated nucleated cell counts from reference gene primer amplification. TCRdb keeps only in-frame clones here, not all; method: immunoSEQ multiplex PCR. V, J and clone size are those of that table, while D and trimming were read from the DNA. The sample lists approximately 180,000 clones, about 88% occurring once. CDR1 and CDR2 from the germline V gene are LGHDT and YNNKEL (reference sequence). This CDR3 region has 13 residues. Trimming pared 0 bases from V and 8 bases from J, leaving 7 bases between.

The chain couples TRBV3-1 (or the pseudogene TRBV3-2) to TRBJ1-4; no clear D gene. The sample comprised PBMCs or T cells enriched from blood (not recorded which). The origin of this receptor is a human donor with acute COVID-19. The donor label of this sample is uncertain. In nucleotides, the CDR3 is TGTGCCAGCAGCCAAGACCACTACGAAAAACTGTTTTTT. Its protein product is CASSQDHYEKLFF.